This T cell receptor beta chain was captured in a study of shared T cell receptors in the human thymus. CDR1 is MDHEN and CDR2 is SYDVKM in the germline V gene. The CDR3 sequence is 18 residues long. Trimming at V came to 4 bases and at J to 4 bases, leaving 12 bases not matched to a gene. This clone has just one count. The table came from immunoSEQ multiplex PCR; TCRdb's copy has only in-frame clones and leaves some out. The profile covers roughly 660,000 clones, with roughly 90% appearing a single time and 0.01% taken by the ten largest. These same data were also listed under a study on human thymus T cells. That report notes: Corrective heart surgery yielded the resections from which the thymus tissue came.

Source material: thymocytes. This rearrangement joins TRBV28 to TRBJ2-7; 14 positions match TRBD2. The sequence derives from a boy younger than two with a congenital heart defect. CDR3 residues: CASSSTGTSGSVGYEQYF. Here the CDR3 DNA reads TGTGCCAGCAGTTCTACCGGGACTAGCGGGAGTGTAGGGTACGAGCAGTACTTC. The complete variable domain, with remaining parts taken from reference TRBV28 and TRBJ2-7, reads DVKVTQSSRYLVKRTGEKVFLECVQDMDHENMFWYRQDPGLGLRLIYFSYDVKMKEKGDIPEGYSVSREKKERFSLILESASTNQTSMYLCASSSTGTSGSVGYEQYFGPGTRLTVT.